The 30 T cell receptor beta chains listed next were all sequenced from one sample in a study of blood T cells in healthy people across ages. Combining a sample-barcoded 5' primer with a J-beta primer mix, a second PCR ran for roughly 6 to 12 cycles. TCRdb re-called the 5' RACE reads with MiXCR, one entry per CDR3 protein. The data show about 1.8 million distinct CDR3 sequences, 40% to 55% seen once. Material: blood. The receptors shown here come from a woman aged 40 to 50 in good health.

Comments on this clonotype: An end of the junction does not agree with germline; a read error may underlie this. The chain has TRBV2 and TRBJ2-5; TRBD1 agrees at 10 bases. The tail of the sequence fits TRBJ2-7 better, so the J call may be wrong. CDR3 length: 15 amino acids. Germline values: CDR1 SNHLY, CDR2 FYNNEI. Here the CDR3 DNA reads TGTACCAGCAGTGACAGGGGGCCCCCCTCCTACGAGCAGTACTTC. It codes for CTSSDRGPPSYEQYF.

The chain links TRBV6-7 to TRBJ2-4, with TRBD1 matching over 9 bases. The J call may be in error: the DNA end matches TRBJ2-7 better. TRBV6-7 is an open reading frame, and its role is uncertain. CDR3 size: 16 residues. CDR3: CASSYSRTGDGYEQYF. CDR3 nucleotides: TGTGCCAGCAGTTACTCAAGGACAGGGGATGGCTACGAGCAGTACTTC.

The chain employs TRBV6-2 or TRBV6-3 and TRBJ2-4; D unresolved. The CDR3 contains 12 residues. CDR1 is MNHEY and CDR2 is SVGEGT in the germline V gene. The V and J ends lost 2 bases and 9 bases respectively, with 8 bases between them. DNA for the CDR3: TGTGCCAGCAGTTACAGGCAGGCCATTCAGTACTTC. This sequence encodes CASSYRQAIQYF.

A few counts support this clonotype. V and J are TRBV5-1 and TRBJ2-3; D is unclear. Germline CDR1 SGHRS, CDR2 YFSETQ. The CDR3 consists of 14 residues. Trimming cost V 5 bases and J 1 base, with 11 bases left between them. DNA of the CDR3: TGCGCCAGCAGTCAATCTTGGGGCACAGATACGCAGTATTTT. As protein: CASSQSWGTDTQYF. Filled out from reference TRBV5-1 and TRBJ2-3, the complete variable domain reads KAGVTQTPRYLIKTRGQQVTLSCSPISGHRSVSWYQQTPGQGLQFLFEYFSETQRNKGNFPGRFSGRQFSNSRSEMNVSTLELGDSALYLCASSQSWGTDTQYFGPGTRLTVL.

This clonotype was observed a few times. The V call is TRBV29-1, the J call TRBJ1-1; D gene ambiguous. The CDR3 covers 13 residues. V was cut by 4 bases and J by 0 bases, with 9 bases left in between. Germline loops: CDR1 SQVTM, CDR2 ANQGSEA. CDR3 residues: CSVVALLNTEAFF. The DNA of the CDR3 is TGCAGCGTTGTTGCCCTATTGAACACTGAAGCTTTCTTT. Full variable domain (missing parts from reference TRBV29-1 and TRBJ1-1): SAVISQKPSRDICQRGTSLTIQCQVDSQVTMMFWYRQQPGQSLTLIATANQGSEATYESGFVIDKFPISRPNLTFSTLTVSNMSPEDSSIYLCSVVALLNTEAFFGQGTRLTVV.

As DNA, the CDR3 is TGCAGTGCTAGAAACAGACAGGCCATCAATCAGCCCCAGCATTTT. This codes for CSARNRQAINQPQHF. The J gene is TRBJ1-5, the V gene TRBV20-1; TRBD1 might be the D (6 bases). V lost 2 bases and J 3 bases, leaving 14 bases between the germline ends. Germline CDR1 and CDR2: DFQATT and SNEGSKA (reference sequence). The length of the CDR3 is 15 residues.

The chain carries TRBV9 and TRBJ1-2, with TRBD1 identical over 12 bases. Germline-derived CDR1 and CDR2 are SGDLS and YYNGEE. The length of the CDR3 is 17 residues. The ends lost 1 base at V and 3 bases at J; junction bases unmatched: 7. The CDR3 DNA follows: TGTGCCAGCAGCGTAACCCTCGGGACAGGGGGCTACTATGGCTACACCTTC. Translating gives CASSVTLGTGGYYGYTF.

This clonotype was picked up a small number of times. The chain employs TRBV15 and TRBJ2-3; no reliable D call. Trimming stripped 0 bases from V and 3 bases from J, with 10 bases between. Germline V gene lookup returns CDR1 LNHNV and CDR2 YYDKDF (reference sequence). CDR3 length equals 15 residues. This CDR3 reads CATSREQAATDTQYF. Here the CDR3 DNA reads TGTGCCACCAGCAGAGAGCAGGCGGCAACAGATACGCAGTATTTT.

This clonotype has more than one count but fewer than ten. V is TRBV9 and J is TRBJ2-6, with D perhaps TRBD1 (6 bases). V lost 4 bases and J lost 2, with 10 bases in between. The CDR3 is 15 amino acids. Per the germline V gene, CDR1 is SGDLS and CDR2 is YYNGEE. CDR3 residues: CASSIRQAGANVLTF. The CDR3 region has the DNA TGTGCCAGCAGCATCAGACAGGCTGGGGCCAACGTCCTGACTTTC.

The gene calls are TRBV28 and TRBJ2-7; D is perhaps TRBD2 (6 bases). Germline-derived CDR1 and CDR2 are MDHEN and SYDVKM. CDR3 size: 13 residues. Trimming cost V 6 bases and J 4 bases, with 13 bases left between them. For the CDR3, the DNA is TGTGCCAGCAGAATGGCGGGGTTATACGAGCAGTACTTC. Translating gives CASRMAGLYEQYF.

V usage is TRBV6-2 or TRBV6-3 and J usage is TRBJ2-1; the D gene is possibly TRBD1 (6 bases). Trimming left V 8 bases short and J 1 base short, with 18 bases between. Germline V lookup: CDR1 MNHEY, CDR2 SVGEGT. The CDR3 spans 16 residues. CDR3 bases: TGTGCCAGCCGGACATGGGGGCGAGTTTCCTACAATGAGCAGTTCTTC. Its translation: CASRTWGRVSYNEQFF.

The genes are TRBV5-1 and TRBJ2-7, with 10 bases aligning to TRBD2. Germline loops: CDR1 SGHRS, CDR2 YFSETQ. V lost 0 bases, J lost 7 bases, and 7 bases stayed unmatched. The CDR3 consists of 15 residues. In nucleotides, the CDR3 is TGCGCCAGCAGCTTGGTCCAGCGGGGGGGCAATGAGCAGTACTTC. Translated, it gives CASSLVQRGGNEQYF.

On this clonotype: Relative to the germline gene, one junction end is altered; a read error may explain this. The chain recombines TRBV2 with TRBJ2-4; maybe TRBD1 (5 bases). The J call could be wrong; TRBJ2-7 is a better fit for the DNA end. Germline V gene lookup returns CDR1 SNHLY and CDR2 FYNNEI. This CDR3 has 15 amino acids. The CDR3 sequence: CTSIRSDTVTYEQYF. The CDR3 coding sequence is TGTACCAGCATTCGGTCGGACACCGTAACCTACGAGCAGTACTTC.

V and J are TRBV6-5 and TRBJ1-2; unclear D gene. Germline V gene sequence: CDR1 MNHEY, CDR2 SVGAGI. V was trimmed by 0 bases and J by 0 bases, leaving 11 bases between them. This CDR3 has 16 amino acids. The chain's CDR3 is CASSYSSRGPNYGYTF. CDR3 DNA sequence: TGTGCCAGCAGTTACTCGAGTCGGGGTCCTAACTATGGCTACACCTTC.

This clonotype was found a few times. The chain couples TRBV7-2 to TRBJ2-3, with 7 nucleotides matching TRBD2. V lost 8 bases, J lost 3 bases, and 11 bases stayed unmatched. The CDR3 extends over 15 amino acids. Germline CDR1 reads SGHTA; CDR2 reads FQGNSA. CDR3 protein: CASATWGGETDTQYF. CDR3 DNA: TGTGCCAGCGCCACGTGGGGGGGGGAGACAGATACGCAGTATTTT.

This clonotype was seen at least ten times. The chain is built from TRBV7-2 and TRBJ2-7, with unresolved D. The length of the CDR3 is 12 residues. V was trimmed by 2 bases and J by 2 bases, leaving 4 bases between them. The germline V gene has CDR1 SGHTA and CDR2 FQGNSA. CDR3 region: CASSLTTYEQYF. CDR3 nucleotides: TGTGCCAGCAGCTTAACAACCTACGAGCAGTACTTC.

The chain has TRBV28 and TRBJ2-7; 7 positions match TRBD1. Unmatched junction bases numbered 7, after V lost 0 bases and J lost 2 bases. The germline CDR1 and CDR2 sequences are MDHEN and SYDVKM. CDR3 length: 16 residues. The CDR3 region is CASSLWDRYIAYEQYF. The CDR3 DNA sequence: TGTGCCAGCAGTTTATGGGACAGGTATATCGCCTACGAGCAGTACTTC.

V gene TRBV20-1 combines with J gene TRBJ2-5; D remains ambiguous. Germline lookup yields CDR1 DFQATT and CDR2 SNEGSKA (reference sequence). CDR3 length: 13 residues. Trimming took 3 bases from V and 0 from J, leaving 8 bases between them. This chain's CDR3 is CSASGLDQETQYF. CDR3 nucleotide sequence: TGCAGTGCTAGCGGGCTGGACCAAGAGACCCAGTACTTC.

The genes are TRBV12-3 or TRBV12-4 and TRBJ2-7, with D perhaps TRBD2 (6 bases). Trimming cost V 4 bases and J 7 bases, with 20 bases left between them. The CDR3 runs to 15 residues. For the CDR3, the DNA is TGTGCCAGCAGTTCCAGGACTACACCCTACAATGAGCAGTACTTC. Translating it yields CASSSRTTPYNEQYF.

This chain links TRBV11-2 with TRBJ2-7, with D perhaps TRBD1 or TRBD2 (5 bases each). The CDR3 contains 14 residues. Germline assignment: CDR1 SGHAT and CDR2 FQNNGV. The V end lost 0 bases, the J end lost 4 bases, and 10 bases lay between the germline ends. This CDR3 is CASSLEAGRYEQYF. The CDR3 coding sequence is TGTGCCAGCAGCTTAGAGGCAGGGAGATACGAGCAGTACTTC. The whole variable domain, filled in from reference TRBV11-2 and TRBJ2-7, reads EAGVAQSPRYKIIEKRQSVAFWCNPISGHATLYWYQQILGQGPKLLIQFQNNGVVDDSQLPKDRFSAERLKGVDSTLKIQPAKLEDSAVYLCASSLEAGRYEQYFGPGTRLTVT.

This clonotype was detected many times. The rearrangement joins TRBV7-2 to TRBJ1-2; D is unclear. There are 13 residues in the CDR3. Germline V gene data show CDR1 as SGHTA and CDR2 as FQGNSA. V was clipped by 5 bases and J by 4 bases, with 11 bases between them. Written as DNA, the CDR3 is TGTGCCAGCAGCCCCCGCGAGGGCTATGGCTACACCTTC. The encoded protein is CASSPREGYGYTF.

The CDR3 loop reads CASSFKGDGYEQYF. CDR3 sequence (DNA): TGCGCCAGCAGCTTCAAGGGGGACGGATACGAGCAGTACTTC. The chain has TRBV5-1 and TRBJ2-1; possibly TRBD1 for D (6 bases). Matching the DNA end better, TRBJ2-7 makes the J call doubtful. CDR3 size: 14 residues. Germline values: CDR1 SGHRS, CDR2 YFSETQ.

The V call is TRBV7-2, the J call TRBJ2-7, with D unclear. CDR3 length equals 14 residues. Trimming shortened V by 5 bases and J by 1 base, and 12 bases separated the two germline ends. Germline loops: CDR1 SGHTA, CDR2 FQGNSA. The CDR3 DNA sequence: TGTGCCAGCAGCGACCACCCCAAGTCCTACGAGCAGTACTTC. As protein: CASSDHPKSYEQYF.

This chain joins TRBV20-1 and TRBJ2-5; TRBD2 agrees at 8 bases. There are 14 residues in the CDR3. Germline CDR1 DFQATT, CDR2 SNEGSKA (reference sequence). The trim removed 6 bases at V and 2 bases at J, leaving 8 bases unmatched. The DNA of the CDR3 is TGCAGTGCGGGAGCGGGGGATATACAAGAGACCCAGTACTTC. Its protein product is CSAGAGDIQETQYF.

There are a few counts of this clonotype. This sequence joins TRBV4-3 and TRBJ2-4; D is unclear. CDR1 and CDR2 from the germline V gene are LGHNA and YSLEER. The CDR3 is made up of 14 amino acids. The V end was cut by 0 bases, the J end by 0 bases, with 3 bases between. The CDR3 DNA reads TGCGCCAGCAGCCAAGATGTAGCCAAAAACATTCAGTACTTC. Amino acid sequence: CASSQDVAKNIQYF.

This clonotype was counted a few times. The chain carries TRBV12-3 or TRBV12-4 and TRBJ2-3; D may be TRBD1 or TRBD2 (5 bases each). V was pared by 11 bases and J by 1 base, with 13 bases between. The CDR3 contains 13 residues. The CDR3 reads CADQRGGTDTQYF. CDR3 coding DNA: TGTGCCGACCAGAGGGGAGGCACAGATACGCAGTATTTT.

The CDR3 is CASSIVGGREQFF. Here the CDR3 DNA reads TGTGCCAGTAGTATCGTAGGAGGTAGGGAGCAGTTCTTC. This chain uses TRBV19 with TRBJ2-1; perhaps TRBD2 as D (5 bases). Germline V gives CDR1 LNHDA, CDR2 SQIVND (reference sequence). The CDR3 spans 13 residues. V lost 3 bases to trimming and J lost 10 bases, with 13 bases between them.

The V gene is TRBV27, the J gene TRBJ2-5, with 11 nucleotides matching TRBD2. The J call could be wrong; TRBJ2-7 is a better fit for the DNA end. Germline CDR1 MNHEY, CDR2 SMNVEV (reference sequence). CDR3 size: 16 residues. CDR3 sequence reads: CASSRTGTSGGREQYF. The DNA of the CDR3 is TGTGCCAGCAGTCGGACCGGGACTAGCGGAGGCCGCGAGCAGTACTTC.

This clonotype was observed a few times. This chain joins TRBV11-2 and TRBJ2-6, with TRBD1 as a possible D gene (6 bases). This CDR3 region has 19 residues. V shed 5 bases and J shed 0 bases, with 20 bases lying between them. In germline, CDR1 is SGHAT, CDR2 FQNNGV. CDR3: CASSPAGQLSSSGANVLTF. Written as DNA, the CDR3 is TGTGCCAGCAGCCCAGCCGGACAGCTTAGTTCCTCTGGGGCCAACGTCCTGACTTTC.

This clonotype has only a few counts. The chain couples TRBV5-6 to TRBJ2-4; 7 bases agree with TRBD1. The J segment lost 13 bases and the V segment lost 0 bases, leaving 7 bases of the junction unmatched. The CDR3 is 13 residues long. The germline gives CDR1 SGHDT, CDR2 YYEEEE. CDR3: CASSLVGGQEQYF. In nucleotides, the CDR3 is TGTGCCAGCAGCTTGGTAGGGGGCCAGGAGCAGTACTTC.